Listed below are T cell receptor beta chains from one sample, sequenced in a study of monozygotic twins with inflammatory bowel disease. TCRdb reanalyzed the 5' RACE reads, giving one entry per CDR3 protein sequence and no DNA. This sample's table has about 330,000 distinct CDR3 sequences. Material: blood. The source is a human donor with ulcerative colitis or Crohn's disease, or a healthy co-twin of an affected twin (not recorded which). The CDR3 runs from the conserved cysteine through the conserved F or W. The order of the fields is V gene, J gene, CDR3 protein.

V: TRBV9; J: TRBJ2-3; CDR3: CASSVGQGASTDTQYF
V: TRBV20-1; J: TRBJ2-7; CDR3: CSARIAGGFDEQYF
V: TRBV6-6; J: TRBJ1-6; CDR3: CASSYTRGGPLHF
V: TRBV12-3/TRBV12-4; J: TRBJ1-4; CDR3: CASSLTGTGSGKLFF
V: TRBV6-1; J: TRBJ2-2; CDR3: CASSETGTNTGELFF
V: TRBV12-3/TRBV12-4; J: TRBJ2-3; CDR3: CASSLRQGPDTQYF
V: TRBV3-1; J: TRBJ2-1; CDR3: CASSLGKRDNEQFF
V: TRBV7-9; J: TRBJ2-1; CDR3: CASSRIQGNEQFF
V: TRBV20-1; J: TRBJ1-4; CDR3: CSARDQAGNEKLFF
V: TRBV4-1; J: TRBJ2-7; CDR3: CASSLSRDSNYEQYF
V: TRBV5-1; J: TRBJ1-1; CDR3: CASSFGRGQNTEAFF
V: TRBV28; J: TRBJ2-3; CDR3: CASSSSGRANTDTQYF
V: TRBV9; J: TRBJ2-7; CDR3: CASSVGWKGYEQYF
V: TRBV6-1; J: TRBJ2-1; CDR3: CASRPGPATYNEQFF
V: TRBV5-1; J: TRBJ2-2; CDR3: CASSLEVRTGAPGELFF
V: TRBV6-1; J: TRBJ1-5; CDR3: CASSAWKVQPQHF
V: TRBV7-6; J: TRBJ2-7; CDR3: CASSGPHASYEQYF
V: TRBV6-1; J: TRBJ1-1; CDR3: CASSPGGVGGNTEAFF
V: TRBV18; J: TRBJ2-3; CDR3: CASSRPGLARRTDTQYF
V: TRBV5-1; J: TRBJ2-2; CDR3: CASAEGPVGGELFF
V: TRBV12-3/TRBV12-4; J: TRBJ1-2; CDR3: CASSAGQPSYGYTF
V: TRBV7-8; J: TRBJ2-4; CDR3: CASSSPGIPGEKTQYF
V: TRBV12-3/TRBV12-4; J: TRBJ2-6; CDR3: CASSFKGFSSGANVLTF
V: TRBV7-9; J: TRBJ1-4; CDR3: CASSPTGGEANEKLFF
V: TRBV5-1; J: TRBJ2-3; CDR3: CASSFGASGSRLDTQYF
V: TRBV24-1; J: TRBJ2-1; CDR3: CATSDFGRDYEQFF
V: TRBV6-1; J: TRBJ1-5; CDR3: CASTYGGGQGNQPQHF
V: TRBV6-1; J: TRBJ1-6; CDR3: CASSEAGAPRSPLHF
V: TRBV20-1; J: TRBJ2-2; CDR3: CSAPENTGELFF
V: TRBV29-1; J: TRBJ2-2; CDR3: CSVGGSANTGELFF
V: TRBV28; J: TRBJ2-1; CDR3: CASSFLLRLAGRDNEQFF
V: TRBV12-3/TRBV12-4; J: TRBJ2-1; CDR3: CASSYRHLRDEQFF
V: TRBV9; J: TRBJ2-3; CDR3: CASSVGQGGTDTQYF
V: TRBV7-9; J: TRBJ2-2; CDR3: CASRPAGGLTGELFF
V: TRBV27; J: TRBJ2-5; CDR3: CASRPEWGFQETQYF
V: TRBV5-1; J: TRBJ2-3; CDR3: CASSLVASGSTDTQYF
V: TRBV9; J: TRBJ2-5; CDR3: CASSVNRAAETQYF
V: TRBV27; J: TRBJ2-2; CDR3: CASRRDRANTGELFF
V: TRBV7-2; J: TRBJ1-6; CDR3: CASSKGGNSPLHF
V: TRBV7-2; J: TRBJ2-3; CDR3: CASSSEYSTDTQYF
V: TRBV5-1; J: TRBJ2-2; CDR3: CASSLLGSGRDGTGELFF
V: TRBV6-1; J: TRBJ2-7; CDR3: CASRPGTGLTYEQYF
V: TRBV28; J: TRBJ1-5; CDR3: CASSLASIHQPQHF
V: TRBV4-1; J: TRBJ2-7; CDR3: CASSQAAGDDEEYF
V: TRBV28; J: TRBJ2-7; CDR3: CASSLSLAGGSPYEQYF
V: TRBV20-1; J: TRBJ2-5; CDR3: CSASQWRGREETQYF
V: TRBV20-1; J: TRBJ2-7; CDR3: CSARRRTSYEQYF
V: TRBV30; J: TRBJ2-6; CDR3: CAWSVGGSGANVLTF
V: TRBV10-3; J: TRBJ2-2; CDR3: CATRLGQGNTGELFF
V: TRBV10-2; J: TRBJ2-5; CDR3: CASNGRLQKETQYF
V: TRBV10-3; J: TRBJ2-5; CDR3: CAISEQPGAGEAQYF
V: TRBV6-1; J: TRBJ2-2; CDR3: CASSSWDGELFF
V: TRBV5-1; J: TRBJ2-5; CDR3: CASRSTGGGETQYF
V: TRBV27; J: TRBJ2-1; CDR3: CASSLQESSYNEQFF